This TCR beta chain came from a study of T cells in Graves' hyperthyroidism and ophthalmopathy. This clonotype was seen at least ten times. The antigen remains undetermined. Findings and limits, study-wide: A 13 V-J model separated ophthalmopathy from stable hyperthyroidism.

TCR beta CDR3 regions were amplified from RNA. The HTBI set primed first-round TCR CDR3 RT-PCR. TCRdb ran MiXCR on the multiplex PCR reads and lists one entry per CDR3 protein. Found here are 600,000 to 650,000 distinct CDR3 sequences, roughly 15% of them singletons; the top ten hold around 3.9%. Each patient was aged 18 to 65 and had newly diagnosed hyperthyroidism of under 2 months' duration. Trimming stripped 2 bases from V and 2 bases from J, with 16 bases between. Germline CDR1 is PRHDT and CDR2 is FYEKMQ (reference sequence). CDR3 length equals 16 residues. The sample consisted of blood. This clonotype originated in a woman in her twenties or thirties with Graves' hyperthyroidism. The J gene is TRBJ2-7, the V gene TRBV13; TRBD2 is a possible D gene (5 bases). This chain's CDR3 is CASSLYDLAVPYEQYF. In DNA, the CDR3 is TGTGCCAGCAGCTTATATGACCTAGCCGTCCCCTACGAGCAGTACTTC.